One and the same sample provided the 13 T cell receptor beta chains below, sequenced in a study of sequential checkpoint blockade in melanoma. The method was immunoSEQ multiplex PCR; TCRdb's version includes in-frame clones alone and lacks a portion of them. The data show roughly 30,000 clones, approximately 86% seen once. Sample treatment: randomized to nivolumab then ipilimumab (arm A) or the reverse (arm B). The starting material was CD8+ T cells sorted from blood (inferred from file names), obtained from a patient given nivolumab and ipilimumab in sequence. These receptors all stem from a human donor with melanoma.

V and J are TRBV6-1 and TRBJ1-1; D gene uncertain. Germline V gene lookup returns CDR1 MNHNS and CDR2 SASEGT. The V gene lost 3 bases and the J gene lost 1 base, with 9 bases spanning the gap. The CDR3 consists of 14 residues. CDR3 region: CASSEETPNTEAFF. Written as DNA, the CDR3 is TGTGCCAGCAGTGAGGAGACTCCGAACACTGAAGCTTTCTTT.

The rearrangement links TRBV4-3 to TRBJ2-2, with D unresolved. Between the trimmed V and J ends, which lost 2 bases and 3 bases, there was a span of 13 bases. The CDR3 contains 16 residues. CDR1 is LGHNA, CDR2 YSLEER, per germline. The CDR3 region is CASSQNLRRDTGELFF. The CDR3 DNA reads as TGCGCCAGCAGCCAAAACCTACGCCGGGACACCGGGGAGCTGTTTTTT.

The rearrangement links TRBV29-1 to TRBJ1-1, with D tentatively TRBD1 (5 bases). CDR3 length: 14 residues. The germline V gene has CDR1 SQVTM and CDR2 ANQGSEA. Trimming took 2 bases from V and 0 from J, leaving 10 bases between them. CDR3 loop: CSVEPAGMNTEAFF. The CDR3 bases are TGCAGCGTTGAACCGGCAGGGATGAACACTGAAGCTTTCTTT.

The chain links TRBV21-1 to TRBJ1-2; TRBD1 is taken as the D call from the table, unchecked against the DNA. TRBV21-1 is a pseudogene segment. This CDR3 has 15 amino acids. Here the CDR3 reads CASSKADGTDYGYTF. The CDR3 nucleotides are TGTGCCAGCAGCAAAGCAGATGGGACAGACTATGGCTACACCTTC.

This clone was recorded only once. V is TRBV5-5 and J is TRBJ1-1; D is possibly TRBD1 (6 bases). Trimming pared 4 bases from V and 1 base from J, leaving 11 bases between. The CDR3 is 14 amino acids. Per the germline V gene, CDR1 is SGHKS and CDR2 is YYEKEE (reference sequence). The CDR3 is CASSDGQQNTEAFF. CDR3 sequence (DNA): TGTGCCAGCAGCGACGGACAGCAGAACACTGAAGCTTTCTTT.

Details on this clone: A read error may account for a junction end that differs from germline. The CDR3 sequence: CASSVAKQGIPYNGQFF. For the CDR3, the DNA is TGTGCCAGCAGCGTAGCGAAACAGGGGATTCCCTACAATGGGCAGTTCTTC. This rearrangement joins TRBV9 to TRBJ2-1, with 7 bases fitting TRBD1. There are 17 residues in the CDR3. Germline V gene sequence: CDR1 SGDLS, CDR2 YYNGEE.

This clone was counted a few times. CDR3 bases: TGTGCCAGCAGTTTTGGTCAGGGCAGCAATCAGCCCCAGCATTTT. Translation gives CASSFGQGSNQPQHF. The V call is TRBV27, the J call TRBJ1-5; TRBD1 is a possible D gene (5 bases). V dropped 3 bases and J dropped 1 base, with 10 bases sitting between them. The CDR3 is 15 amino acids. Germline V gives CDR1 MNHEY, CDR2 SMNVEV (reference sequence).

The genes are TRBV7-9 and TRBJ2-7; 8 bases match TRBD1. Germline lookup yields CDR1 SEHNR and CDR2 FQNEAQ (reference sequence). The CDR3 spans 13 residues. The V segment lost 3 bases and the J segment 7 bases; nucleotides outside the gene matches: 5. This CDR3 reads CASSFRGLREQYF. CDR3 nucleotide sequence: TGTGCCAGCAGCTTCAGGGGGCTTCGGGAGCAGTACTTC.

This clone is judged medium-sized. The rearrangement uses TRBV14 and TRBJ2-7; tentative D call: TRBD2 (6 bases). CDR1 is SGHDN, CDR2 FVKESK, per germline. The CDR3 consists of 15 residues. Deletions cut 2 bases from V and 2 bases from J, with 13 bases between. The CDR3 loop is CASSQHERAPYEQYF. As DNA, the CDR3 is TGTGCCAGCAGCCAACACGAGCGGGCGCCCTACGAGCAGTACTTC.

The chain couples TRBV15 to TRBJ2-1; TRBD1 is a possible D gene (6 bases). The CDR3 has 16 residues. The germline CDR1 and CDR2 sequences are LNHNV and YYDKDF (reference sequence). V shed 2 bases and J shed 6 bases, with 17 bases lying between them. CDR3 protein: CATSRNPLEGVNEQFF. DNA for the CDR3: TGTGCCACCAGCAGAAACCCCCTAGAGGGGGTCAATGAGCAGTTCTTC. The whole variable domain, remainder taken from reference TRBV15 and TRBJ2-1, is DAMVIQNPRYQVTQFGKPVTLSCSQTLNHNVMYWYQQKSSQAPKLLFHYYDKDFNNEADTPDNFQSRRPNTSFCFLDIRSPGLGDTAMYLCATSRNPLEGVNEQFFGPGTRLTVL.

This chain uses TRBV2 with TRBJ1-1; 9 bases map to TRBD1. CDR1 is SNHLY, CDR2 FYNNEI, per germline. CDR3 length: 14 residues. Trimming cost V 6 bases and J 3 bases; bases outside gene matches: 5. CDR3: CASRVGQGYTEAFF. The CDR3 bases are TGTGCCAGCAGGGTCGGACAGGGGTACACTGAAGCTTTCTTT.

On this clone itself: A much larger clone sits a single nucleotide away, making a read error possible. The chain joins TRBV4-2 to TRBJ2-3; D is unclear. The germline CDR1 and CDR2 sequences are LGHNA and YNFKEQ. The CDR3 length is 12 residues. V gave up 0 bases and J gave up 5 bases, with 3 bases separating them. The CDR3: CASSQDQDTQYF. The CDR3 DNA reads as TGTGCCAGCAGCCAAGATCAAGATACGCAGTATTTT.

This clone was seen only a few times. This chain uses TRBV7-9 with TRBJ2-5; 9 bases align to TRBD1. This CDR3 comprises 15 residues. V trimming: 3 bases; J trimming: 2 bases; junction bases outside the gene matches: 4. In germline, CDR1 is SEHNR, CDR2 FQNEAQ (reference sequence). The CDR3 loop is CASSFRDREQETQYF. CDR3 coding DNA: TGTGCCAGCAGCTTCCGGGACAGGGAGCAAGAGACCCAGTACTTC.